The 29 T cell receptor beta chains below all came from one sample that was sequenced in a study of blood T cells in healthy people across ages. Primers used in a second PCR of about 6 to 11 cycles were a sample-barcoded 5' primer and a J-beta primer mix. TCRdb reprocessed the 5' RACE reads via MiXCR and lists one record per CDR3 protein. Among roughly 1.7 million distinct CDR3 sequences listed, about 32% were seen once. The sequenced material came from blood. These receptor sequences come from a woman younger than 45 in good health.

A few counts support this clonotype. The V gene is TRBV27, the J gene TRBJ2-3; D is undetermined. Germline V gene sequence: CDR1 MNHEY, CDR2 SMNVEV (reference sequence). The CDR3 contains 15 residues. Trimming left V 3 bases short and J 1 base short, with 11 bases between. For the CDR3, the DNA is TGTGCCAGCAGTTTTAGACCCGTCGGCACAGATACGCAGTATTTT. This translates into CASSFRPVGTDTQYF.

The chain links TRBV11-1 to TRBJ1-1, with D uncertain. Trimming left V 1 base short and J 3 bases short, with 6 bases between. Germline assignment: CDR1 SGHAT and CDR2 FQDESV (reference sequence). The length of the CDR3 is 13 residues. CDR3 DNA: TGTGCCAGCAGCTTAGTCGCCCACACTGAAGCTTTCTTT. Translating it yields CASSLVAHTEAFF.

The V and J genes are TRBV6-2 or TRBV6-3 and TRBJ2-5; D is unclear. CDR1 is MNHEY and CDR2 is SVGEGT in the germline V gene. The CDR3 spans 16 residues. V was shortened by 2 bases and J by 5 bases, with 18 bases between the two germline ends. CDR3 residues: CASSYMASRSVETQYF. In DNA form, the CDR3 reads TGTGCCAGCAGTTACATGGCTAGTCGCTCGGTGGAGACCCAGTACTTC.

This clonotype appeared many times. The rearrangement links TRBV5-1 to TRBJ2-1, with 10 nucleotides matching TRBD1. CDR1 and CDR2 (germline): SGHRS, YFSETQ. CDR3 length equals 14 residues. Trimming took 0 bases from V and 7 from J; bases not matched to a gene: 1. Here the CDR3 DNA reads TGCGCCAGCAGCTTGGGACAGGGGGCGAATGAGCAGTTCTTC. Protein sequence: CASSLGQGANEQFF.

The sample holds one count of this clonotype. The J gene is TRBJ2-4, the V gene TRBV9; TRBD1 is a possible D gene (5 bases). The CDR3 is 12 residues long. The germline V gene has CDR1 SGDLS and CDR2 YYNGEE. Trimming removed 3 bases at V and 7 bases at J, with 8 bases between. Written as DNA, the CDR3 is TGTGCCAGCAGCGGGGGCCAGAACATTCAGTACTTC. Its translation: CASSGGQNIQYF.

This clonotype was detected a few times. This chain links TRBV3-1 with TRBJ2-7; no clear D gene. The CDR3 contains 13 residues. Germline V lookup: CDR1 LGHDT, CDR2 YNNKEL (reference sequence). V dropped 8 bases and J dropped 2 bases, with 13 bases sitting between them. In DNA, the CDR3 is TGTGCCAGCTCCGACGGAGTTACCTACGAGCAGTACTTC. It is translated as CASSDGVTYEQYF.

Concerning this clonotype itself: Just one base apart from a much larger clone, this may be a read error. The CDR3 DNA reads as TGTGCCAGCAGTGATGGGGGGCGTTATGGCTACACCTTC. Amino acids: CASSDGGRYGYTF. The V call is TRBV2, the J call TRBJ1-2, with a possible D match to TRBD1 (6 bases). Trimming stripped 3 bases from V and 5 bases from J, with 10 bases between. The V gene's germline CDR1 is SNHLY and CDR2 FYNNEI. The CDR3 is 13 amino acids.

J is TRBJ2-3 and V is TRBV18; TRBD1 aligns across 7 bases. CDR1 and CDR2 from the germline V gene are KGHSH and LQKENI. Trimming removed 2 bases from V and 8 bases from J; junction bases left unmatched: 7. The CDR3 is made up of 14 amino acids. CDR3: CASSPNGAGGTQYF. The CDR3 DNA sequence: TGTGCCAGCTCACCAAACGGAGCAGGGGGTACGCAGTATTTT.

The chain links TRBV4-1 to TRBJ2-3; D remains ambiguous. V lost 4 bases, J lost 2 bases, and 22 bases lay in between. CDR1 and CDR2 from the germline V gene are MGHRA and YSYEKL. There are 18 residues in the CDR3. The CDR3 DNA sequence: TGCGCCAGCAGCCCCTACTCCCCCGCGGAGCGACCCACAGATACGCAGTATTTT. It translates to CASSPYSPAERPTDTQYF.

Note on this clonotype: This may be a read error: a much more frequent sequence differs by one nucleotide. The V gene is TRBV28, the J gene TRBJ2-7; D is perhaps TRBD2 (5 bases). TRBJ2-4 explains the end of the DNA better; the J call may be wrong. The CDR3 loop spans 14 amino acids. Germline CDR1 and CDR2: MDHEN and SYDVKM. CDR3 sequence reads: CATSIVGESNIQYF. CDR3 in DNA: TGTGCCACCAGTATAGTGGGAGAGTCGAACATTCAGTACTTC.

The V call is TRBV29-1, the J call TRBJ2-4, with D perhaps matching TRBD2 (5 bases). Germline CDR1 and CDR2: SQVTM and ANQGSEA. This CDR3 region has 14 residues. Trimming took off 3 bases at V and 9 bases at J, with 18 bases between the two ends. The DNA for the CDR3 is TGCAGCGTTGAGGGCGAGCGGCGCTTCGCCATTCAGTACTTC. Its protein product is CSVEGERRFAIQYF. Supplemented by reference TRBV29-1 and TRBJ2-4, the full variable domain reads SAVISQKPSRDICQRGTSLTIQCQVDSQVTMMFWYRQQPGQSLTLIATANQGSEATYESGFVIDKFPISRPNLTFSTLTVSNMSPEDSSIYLCSVEGERRFAIQYFGAGTRLSVL.

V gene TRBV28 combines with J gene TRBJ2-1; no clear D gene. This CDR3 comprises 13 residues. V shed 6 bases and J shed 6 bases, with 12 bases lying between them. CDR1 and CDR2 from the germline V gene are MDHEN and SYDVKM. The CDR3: CASSHPASNEQFF. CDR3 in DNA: TGTGCCAGCAGCCACCCGGCAAGCAATGAGCAGTTCTTC.

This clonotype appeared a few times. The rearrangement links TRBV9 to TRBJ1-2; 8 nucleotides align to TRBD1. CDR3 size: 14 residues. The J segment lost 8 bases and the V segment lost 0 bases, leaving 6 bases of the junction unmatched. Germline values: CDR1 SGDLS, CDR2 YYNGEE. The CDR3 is CASSVATGGGGYTF. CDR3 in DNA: TGTGCCAGCAGCGTAGCCACAGGGGGAGGCGGCTACACCTTC.

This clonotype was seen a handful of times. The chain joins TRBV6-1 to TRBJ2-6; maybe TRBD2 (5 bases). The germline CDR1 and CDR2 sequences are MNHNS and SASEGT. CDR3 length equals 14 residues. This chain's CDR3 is CVVAPLYGANVLTF. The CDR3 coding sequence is TGTGTAGTAGCGCCGCTCTATGGGGCCAACGTCCTGACTTTC.

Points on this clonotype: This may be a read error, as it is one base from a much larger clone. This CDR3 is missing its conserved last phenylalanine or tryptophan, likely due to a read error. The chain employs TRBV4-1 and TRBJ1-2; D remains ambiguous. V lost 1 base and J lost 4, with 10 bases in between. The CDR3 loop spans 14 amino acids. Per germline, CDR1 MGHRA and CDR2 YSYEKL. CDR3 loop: CASSQVGQVYGYTV. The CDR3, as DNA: TGCGCCAGCAGCCAAGTAGGTCAGGTCTATGGCTACACCGTC.

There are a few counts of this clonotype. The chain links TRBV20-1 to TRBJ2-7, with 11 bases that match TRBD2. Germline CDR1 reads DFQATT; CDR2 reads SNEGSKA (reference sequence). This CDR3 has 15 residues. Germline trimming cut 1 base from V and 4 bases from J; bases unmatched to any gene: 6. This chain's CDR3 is CSARASSGGKYEQYF. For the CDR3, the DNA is TGCAGTGCTAGAGCGTCTAGCGGGGGGAAGTACGAGCAGTACTTC.

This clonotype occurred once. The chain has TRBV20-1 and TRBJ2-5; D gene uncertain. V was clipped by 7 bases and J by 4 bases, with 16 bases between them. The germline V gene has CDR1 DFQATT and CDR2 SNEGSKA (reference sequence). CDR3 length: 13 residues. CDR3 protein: CSVTWGSGETQYF. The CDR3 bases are TGCAGTGTAACATGGGGTTCCGGAGAGACCCAGTACTTC.

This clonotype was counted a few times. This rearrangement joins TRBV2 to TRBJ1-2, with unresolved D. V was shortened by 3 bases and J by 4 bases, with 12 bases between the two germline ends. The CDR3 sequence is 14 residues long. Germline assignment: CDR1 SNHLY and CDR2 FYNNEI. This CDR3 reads CASSEPGSSYGYTF. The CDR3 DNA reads TGTGCCAGCAGTGAGCCAGGCTCTTCCTATGGCTACACCTTC. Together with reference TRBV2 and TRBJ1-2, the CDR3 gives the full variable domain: EPEVTQTPSHQVTQMGQEVILRCVPISNHLYFYWYRQILGQKVEFLVSFYNNEISEKSEIFDDQFSVERPDGSNFTLKIRSTKLEDSAMYFCASSEPGSSYGYTFGSGTRLTVV.

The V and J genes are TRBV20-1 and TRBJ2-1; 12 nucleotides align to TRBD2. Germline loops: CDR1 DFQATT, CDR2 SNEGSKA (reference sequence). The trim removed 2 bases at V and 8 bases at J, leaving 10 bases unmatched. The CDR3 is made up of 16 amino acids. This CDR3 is CSARSGTSGPNDEQFF. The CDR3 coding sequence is TGCAGTGCTAGATCTGGGACTAGCGGGCCCAACGATGAGCAGTTCTTC.

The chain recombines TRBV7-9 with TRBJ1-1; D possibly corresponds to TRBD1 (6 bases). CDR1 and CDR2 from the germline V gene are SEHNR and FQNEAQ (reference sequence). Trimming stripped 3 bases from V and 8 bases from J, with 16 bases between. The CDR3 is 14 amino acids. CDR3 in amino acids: CASSFTTGSAEAFF. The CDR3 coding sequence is TGTGCCAGCAGCTTCACGACAGGTAGCGCCGAAGCTTTCTTT.

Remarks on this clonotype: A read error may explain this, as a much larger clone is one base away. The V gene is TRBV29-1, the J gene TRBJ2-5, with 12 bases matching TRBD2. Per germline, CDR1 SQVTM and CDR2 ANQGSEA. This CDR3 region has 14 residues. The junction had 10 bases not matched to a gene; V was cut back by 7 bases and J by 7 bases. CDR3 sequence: CSGRLAGDGGTQYF. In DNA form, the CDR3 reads TGCAGCGGCCGACTAGCGGGAGATGGAGGGACCCAGTACTTC.

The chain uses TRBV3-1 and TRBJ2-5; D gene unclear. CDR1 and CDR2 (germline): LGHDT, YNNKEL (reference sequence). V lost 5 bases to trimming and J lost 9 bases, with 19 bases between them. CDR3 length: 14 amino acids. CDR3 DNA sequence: TGTGCCAGCAGCGACTTTTCGGCGGTGGCCCCCCAGTACTTC. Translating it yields CASSDFSAVAPQYF.

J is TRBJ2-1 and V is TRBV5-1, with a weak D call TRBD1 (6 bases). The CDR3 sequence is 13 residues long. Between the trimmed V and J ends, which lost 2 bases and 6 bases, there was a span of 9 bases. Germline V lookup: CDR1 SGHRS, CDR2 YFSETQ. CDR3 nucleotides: TGCGCCAGCAGCTTTGGACAGTTCAATGAGCAGTTCTTC. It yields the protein CASSFGQFNEQFF.

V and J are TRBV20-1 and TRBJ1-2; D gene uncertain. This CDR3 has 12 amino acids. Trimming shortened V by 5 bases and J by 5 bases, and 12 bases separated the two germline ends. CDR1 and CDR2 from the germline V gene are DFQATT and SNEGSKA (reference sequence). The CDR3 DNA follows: TGCAGTGCTGAGCGGCGGGATTATGGCTACACCTTC. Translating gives CSAERRDYGYTF.

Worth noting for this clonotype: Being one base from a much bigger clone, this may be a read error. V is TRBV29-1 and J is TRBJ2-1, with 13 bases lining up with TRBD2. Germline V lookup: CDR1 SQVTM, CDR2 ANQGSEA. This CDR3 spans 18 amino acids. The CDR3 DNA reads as TGCAGCGTTACCGGGACTAGCGGGGATCGGGACTCCCACAATGAGCAGTTCTTC. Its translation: CSVTGTSGDRDSHNEQFF.

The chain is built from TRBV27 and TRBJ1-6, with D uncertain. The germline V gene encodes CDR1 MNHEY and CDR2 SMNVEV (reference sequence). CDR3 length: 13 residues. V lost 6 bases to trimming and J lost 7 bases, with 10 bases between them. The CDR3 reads CASSYNPNSPLHF. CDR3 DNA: TGTGCCAGCAGCTACAACCCAAATTCACCCCTCCACTTT.

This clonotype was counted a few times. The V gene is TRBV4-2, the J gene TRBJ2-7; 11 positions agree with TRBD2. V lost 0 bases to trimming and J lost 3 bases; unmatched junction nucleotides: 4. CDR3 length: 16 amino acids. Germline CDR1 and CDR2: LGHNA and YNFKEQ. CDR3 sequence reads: CASSQEFTSGSYEQYF. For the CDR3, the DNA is TGTGCCAGCAGCCAAGAGTTCACTAGCGGGAGCTACGAGCAGTACTTC.

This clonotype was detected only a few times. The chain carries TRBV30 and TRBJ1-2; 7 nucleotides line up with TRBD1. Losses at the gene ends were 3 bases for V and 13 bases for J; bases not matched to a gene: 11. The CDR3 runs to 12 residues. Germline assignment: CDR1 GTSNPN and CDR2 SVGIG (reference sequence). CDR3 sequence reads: CAWRLVTGSATF. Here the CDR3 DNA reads TGTGCCTGGAGACTGGTGACAGGGTCCGCCACCTTC.

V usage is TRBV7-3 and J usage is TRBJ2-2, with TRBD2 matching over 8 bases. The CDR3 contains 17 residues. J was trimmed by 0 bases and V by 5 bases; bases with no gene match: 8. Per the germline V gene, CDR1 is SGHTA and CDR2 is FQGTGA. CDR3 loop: CASSTLVAGSNTGELFF. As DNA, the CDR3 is TGTGCCAGCAGCACCCTCGTAGCGGGATCGAACACCGGGGAGCTGTTTTTT. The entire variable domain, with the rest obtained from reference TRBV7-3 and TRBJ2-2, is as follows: GAGVSQTPSNKVTEKGKYVELRCDPISGHTALYWYRQSLGQGPEFLIYFQGTGAADDSGLPNDRFFAVRPEGSVSTLKIQRTERGDSAVYLCASSTLVAGSNTGELFFGEGSRLTVL.